Below, one T cell receptor (beta chain) is given with its context. The antigen remains undetermined. Trimming cost V 6 bases and J 3 bases; bases outside gene matches: 5. The CDR3 sequence is 14 residues long. Germline V lookup: CDR1 MNHNS, CDR2 SASEGT. The data were obtained in a study of shared clonotypes between healthy human individuals. Study results and caveats: An effect of sequencing depth on clonotype sharing among donors was expected.

The repertoire was sequenced with immunoSEQ multiplex PCR; TCRdb's copy has only in-frame clones and lacks some. The sample gives about 1 million clones, about 75% of which show up once; 1.4% is in the top ten. This TCR was sampled from a man aged 18 to 29 in good health. Sequenced: memory CD4+ T cells sorted from blood. Sample subset: CD45RA-negative fraction. The rearrangement uses TRBV6-1 and TRBJ1-2; TRBD1 matches at 9 bases. In DNA, the CDR3 is TGTGCCAGCAGATTCCGGGACAGGGACTATGGCTACACCTTC. Protein sequence: CASRFRDRDYGYTF.